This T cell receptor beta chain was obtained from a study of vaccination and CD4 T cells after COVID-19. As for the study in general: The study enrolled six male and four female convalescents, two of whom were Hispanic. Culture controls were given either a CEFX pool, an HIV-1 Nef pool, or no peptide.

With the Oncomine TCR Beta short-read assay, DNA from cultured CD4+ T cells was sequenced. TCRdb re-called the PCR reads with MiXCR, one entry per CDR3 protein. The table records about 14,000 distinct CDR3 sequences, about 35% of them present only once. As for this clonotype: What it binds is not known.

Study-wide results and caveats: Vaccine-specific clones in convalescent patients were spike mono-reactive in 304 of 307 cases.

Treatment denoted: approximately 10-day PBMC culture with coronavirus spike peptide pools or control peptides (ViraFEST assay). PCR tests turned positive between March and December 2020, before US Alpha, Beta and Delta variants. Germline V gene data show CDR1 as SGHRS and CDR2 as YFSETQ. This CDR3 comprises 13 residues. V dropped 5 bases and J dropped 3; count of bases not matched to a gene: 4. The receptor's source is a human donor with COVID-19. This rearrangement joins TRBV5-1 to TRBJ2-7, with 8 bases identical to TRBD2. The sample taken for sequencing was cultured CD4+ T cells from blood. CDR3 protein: CASRTSGGYEQYF. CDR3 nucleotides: TGCGCCAGCAGGACCAGCGGGGGCTACGAGCAGTACTTC.